Following are 28 T cell receptor beta chains from one sample sequenced in a study of radiation and T cells in renal cell carcinoma. Libraries were prepared by immunoSEQ multiplex PCR; TCRdb keeps only in-frame clonotypes and omits some of them. This sample carries approximately 63,000 clones, around 78% of them seen once, and the ten largest clones take approximately 7%. Time point defined: baseline pretreatment blood. Treatment noted: 15 Gy SBRT to primary tumor, nephrectomy 4 weeks later. The material sequenced was blood, taken from a patient whose treatment included radiotherapy and nephrectomy. These TCRs come from a man between 60 and 75 years old with renal cell carcinoma.

This clone was detected once. The rearrangement links TRBV18 to TRBJ1-1; D remains ambiguous. Germline CDR1 KGHSH, CDR2 LQKENI. CDR3 length: 13 amino acids. Trimming stripped 4 bases from V and 0 bases from J, with 6 bases between. The CDR3 sequence: CASSLRVNTEAFF. The CDR3 DNA reads as TGTGCCAGCTCACTACGTGTGAACACTGAAGCTTTCTTT.

The chain joins TRBV19 to TRBJ2-3; 10 nucleotides align to TRBD1. Trimming at V came to 4 bases and at J to 3 bases, leaving 7 bases not matched to a gene. The CDR3 spans 16 residues. Germline CDR1 is LNHDA and CDR2 is SQIVND (reference sequence). DNA for the CDR3: TGTGCCAGTAGTACCCTACCGGGACAGGGGACAGATACGCAGTATTTT. Amino acids: CASSTLPGQGTDTQYF.

J is TRBJ1-5 and V is TRBV5-8, with a weak D call TRBD1 (6 bases). Germline lookup yields CDR1 SGHTS and CDR2 YDEGEE. The CDR3 has 15 amino acids. V was cut by 4 bases and J by 0 bases, with 11 bases left in between. Here the CDR3 reads CASSPGALSNQPQHF. The CDR3 nucleotides read TGTGCCAGCAGCCCGGGGGCTCTTAGCAATCAGCCCCAGCATTTT.

Note on this clone: Other DNA variants within this sample encode the same CDR3. This rearrangement joins TRBV6-1 to TRBJ2-7; TRBD1 aligns across 8 bases. This CDR3 is 13 amino acids long. Germline loops: CDR1 MNHNS, CDR2 SASEGT. For the CDR3, the DNA is TGTGCCAGTAGTGACCAGGGGGCTTACGAGCAGTACGTC. Translated, it gives CASSDQGAYEQYV.

The CDR3 DNA is TGTGCCAGCAGCTTAGGTGGCAGTAACTATGGCTACACCTTC. This sequence encodes CASSLGGSNYGYTF. The rearrangement uses TRBV13 and TRBJ1-2; D unclear. The CDR3 sequence is 14 residues long. Trimming stripped 0 bases from V and 1 base from J, with 6 bases between. From germline, CDR1 is PRHDT and CDR2 FYEKMQ (reference sequence).

The chain uses TRBV5-1 and TRBJ2-2, with TRBD2 matching over 9 bases. With V trimmed by 3 bases and J by 0 bases, 3 bases remained unmatched. Germline-derived CDR1 and CDR2 are SGHRS and YFSETQ. This CDR3 comprises 16 residues. CDR3 nucleotides: TGCGCCAGCAGCTCCATAGCGGGAGCGAACACCGGGGAGCTGTTTTTT. Its protein is CASSSIAGANTGELFF.

V gene TRBV7-9 combines with J gene TRBJ2-7; D might be TRBD1 (6 bases). The CDR3 covers 14 residues. Deletions cut 0 bases from V and 3 bases from J, with 9 bases between. The germline gives CDR1 SEHNR, CDR2 FQNEAQ (reference sequence). As DNA, the CDR3 is TGTGCCAGCAGCTTAGCTGGACAGATCTACGAGCAGTACTTC. Translation: CASSLAGQIYEQYF.

The rearrangement joins TRBV19 to TRBJ1-3; D uncertain. The CDR3 consists of 15 residues. With 9 bases removed from V and 2 bases from J, the gap between germline ends came to 17 bases. Germline CDR1 reads LNHDA; CDR2 reads SQIVND (reference sequence). CDR3 DNA sequence: TGTGCCAGCTGCGGGGATCCAATAGCTGGAAACACCATATATTTT. This codes for CASCGDPIAGNTIYF.

The rearrangement uses TRBV5-1 and TRBJ2-4, with 10 bases identical to TRBD1. Germline V CDR1 and CDR2: SGHRS, YFSETQ. The trim removed 2 bases at V and 15 bases at J, leaving 23 bases unmatched. The CDR3 is 18 residues long. DNA for the CDR3: TGCGCCAGCAGCTTTTCGCGCCCCCAATTGACAGGGGGCCTTTTTTGGTACTTC. Protein: CASSFSRPQLTGGLFWYF. The whole variable domain, remainder taken from reference TRBV5-1 and TRBJ2-4, is KAGVTQTPRYLIKTRGQQVTLSCSPISGHRSVSWYQQTPGQGLQFLFEYFSETQRNKGNFPGRFSGRQFSNSRSEMNVSTLELGDSALYLCASSFSRPQLTGGLFWYFGAGTRLSVL.

This rearrangement joins TRBV19 to TRBJ1-1; possibly TRBD1 for D (5 bases). The ends were cut back, 4 bases at V and 6 bases at J, with 12 bases in the middle. CDR1 and CDR2 from the germline V gene are LNHDA and SQIVND (reference sequence). The CDR3 contains 13 residues. CDR3 sequence reads: CASSNTGGPEAFF. The CDR3 nucleotides are TGTGCCAGTAGTAACACAGGCGGGCCTGAAGCTTTCTTT.

The J gene is TRBJ2-3, the V gene TRBV6-5; possibly TRBD1 for D (6 bases). V was pared by 8 bases and J by 2 bases, with 11 bases between. The germline V gene encodes CDR1 MNHEY and CDR2 SVGAGI. This CDR3 contains 13 residues. CDR3 DNA sequence: TGTGCCAGCCGGGACACCAACACAGATACGCAGTATTTT. This sequence encodes CASRDTNTDTQYF.

This chain connects TRBV7-2 to TRBJ1-6; D unclear. Germline V gene sequence: CDR1 SGHTA, CDR2 FQGNSA. V was trimmed by 5 bases and J by 0 bases, leaving 8 bases between them. The CDR3 has 15 amino acids. The CDR3 loop is CASSVGSSYNSPLHF. The DNA of the CDR3 is TGTGCCAGCAGCGTGGGAAGCTCCTATAATTCACCCCTCCACTTT.

The rearrangement joins TRBV19 to TRBJ2-5, with 8 bases matching TRBD2. Per germline, CDR1 LNHDA and CDR2 SQIVND (reference sequence). V dropped 11 bases and J dropped 5; count of bases not matched to a gene: 7. The length of the CDR3 is 12 residues. DNA for the CDR3: TGTGCCTCCCGGGGGGGGGACGAGACCCAGTACTTC. Amino acid sequence: CASRGGDETQYF.

The V gene is TRBV5-1, the J gene TRBJ2-3, with 8 bases matching TRBD1. V shed 3 bases, J shed 1 base, and the junction held 10 bases outside the gene matches. The CDR3 consists of 17 residues. Germline V CDR1 and CDR2: SGHRS, YFSETQ. The CDR3 DNA reads as TGCGCCAGCAGCTCATACGGGACAGGTCTGGGCACAGATACGCAGTATTTT. Amino acid sequence: CASSSYGTGLGTDTQYF.

Points on this clone: The junction shows a germline mismatch at one end, possibly a read error. The sample contains more than one DNA sequence encoding this CDR3. The chain links TRBV6-1 to TRBJ1-2; weak D call: TRBD1 (6 bases). CDR3 length equals 12 residues. Germline loops: CDR1 MNHNS, CDR2 SASEGT. As DNA, the CDR3 is TGTGCCAGCAGGGAAGGGGGCTATGGCTACACCTTC. Translated: CASREGGYGYTF.

This clone turned up a few times. V usage is TRBV15 and J usage is TRBJ2-5, with 7 bases matching TRBD2. The CDR3 consists of 15 residues. Trimming took 0 bases from V and 5 from J; bases not matched to a gene: 6. Germline V gene data show CDR1 as LNHNV and CDR2 as YYDKDF (reference sequence). Here the CDR3 reads CATSRDPGRGETQYF. DNA of the CDR3: TGTGCCACCAGCAGAGACCCTGGGAGGGGCGAGACCCAGTACTTC.

The genes are TRBV5-6 and TRBJ2-3; D gene uncertain. CDR1 SGHDT and CDR2 YYEEEE come from the germline V gene. The CDR3 runs 14 residues. Trimming cost V 0 bases and J 5 bases, with 10 bases left between them. The CDR3 is CASSLERLQDTQYF. DNA of the CDR3: TGTGCCAGCAGCTTGGAAAGGTTACAAGATACGCAGTATTTT.

V usage is TRBV11-3 and J usage is TRBJ1-2; D unclear. The CDR3 sequence is 11 residues long. Germline CDR1 SGHNT, CDR2 YENEEA. Trimming removed 11 bases at V and 3 bases at J, with 10 bases between. CDR3 in DNA: TGTGCCCTCGGGAGATACTATGGCTACACCTTC. Amino acids: CALGRYYGYTF.

The gene calls are TRBV4-1 and TRBJ2-1, with 13 bases aligning to TRBD2. The CDR3 covers 16 residues. Per germline, CDR1 MGHRA and CDR2 YSYEKL. V shed 1 base and J 6 bases; nucleotides not matched to a gene: 3. The CDR3 spells CASSQGTSGGGNEQFF. CDR3 DNA: TGCGCCAGCAGCCAAGGGACTAGCGGGGGAGGCAATGAGCAGTTCTTC.

This sequence joins TRBV7-3 and TRBJ2-7; D possibly uses TRBD1 or TRBD2 (5 bases each). This CDR3 comprises 13 residues. CDR1 SGHTA and CDR2 FQGTGA come from the germline V gene. Between the trimmed V and J ends, which lost 1 base and 4 bases, there was a span of 8 bases. CDR3 residues: CASSLKGRYEQYV. The CDR3 nucleotides are TGTGCCAGCAGCTTAAAGGGGAGATACGAGCAGTACGTC.

This clone has a handful of counts. This rearrangement joins TRBV2 to TRBJ2-3; 14 nucleotides line up with TRBD2. Germline values: CDR1 SNHLY, CDR2 FYNNEI. The CDR3 runs to 17 residues. The ends lost 5 bases at V and 6 bases at J; junction bases unmatched: 10. CDR3 protein: CASSRTSGRSSIDTQYF. The CDR3 nucleotides are TGTGCCAGCAGTCGGACTAGCGGGAGGTCGTCAATTGATACGCAGTATTTT. Complete variable domain (other parts from reference TRBV2 and TRBJ2-3): EPEVTQTPSHQVTQMGQEVILRCVPISNHLYFYWYRQILGQKVEFLVSFYNNEISEKSEIFDDQFSVERPDGSNFTLKIRSTKLEDSAMYFCASSRTSGRSSIDTQYFGPGTRLTVL.

Points on this clone: Mismatch with germline at one junction end may stem from a read error. CDR3 in DNA: TGTGCCAGCACCTTAGGGGGCGGGACTCAGAACACCGGGGAGCTGTTTTTT. It codes for CASTLGGGTQNTGELFF. The V and J genes are TRBV7-6 and TRBJ2-2, with a weak D call TRBD1 (7 bases). Looked up from germline, CDR1 is SGHVS and CDR2 is FNYEAQ. This CDR3 is built from 17 residues.

This clone showed up just a few times. The chain combines TRBV6-5 with TRBJ1-2; no reliable D call. The ends were cut back, 8 bases at V and 3 bases at J, with 16 bases in the middle. The germline V gene encodes CDR1 MNHEY and CDR2 SVGAGI. This CDR3 comprises 14 residues. The CDR3 region has the DNA TGTGCCAGCCGTTCCCGGGCCTCGGACTATGGCTACACCTTC. It specifies CASRSRASDYGYTF.

The chain joins TRBV5-1 to TRBJ2-6, with D tentatively TRBD2 (6 bases). V dropped 4 bases and J dropped 0 bases, with 11 bases sitting between them. The germline V gene encodes CDR1 SGHRS and CDR2 YFSETQ. The CDR3 runs to 16 residues. The CDR3 DNA sequence: TGCGCCAGCAGCCCGGCGGGGATCTCTGGGGCCAACGTCCTGACTTTC. Translating gives CASSPAGISGANVLTF.

The chain joins TRBV6-5 to TRBJ2-3, with D possibly being TRBD2 (6 bases). The CDR3 is made up of 14 amino acids. V lost 6 bases and J 2 bases, leaving 12 bases between the germline ends. Germline loops: CDR1 MNHEY, CDR2 SVGAGI. The chain's CDR3 is CASSLGLSTDTQYF. CDR3 DNA sequence: TGTGCCAGCAGCTTGGGACTTTCCACAGATACGCAGTATTTT.

This sequence joins TRBV7-8 and TRBJ1-2, with 11 bases aligning to TRBD1. The CDR3 spans 17 residues. The trim removed 3 bases at V and 2 bases at J, leaving 8 bases unmatched. The germline V gene has CDR1 SGHVS and CDR2 FQNEAQ. CDR3 residues: CASSFKDRGHRNYGYTF. The CDR3 DNA reads as TGTGCCAGCAGCTTTAAGGACAGGGGGCATAGGAACTATGGCTACACCTTC.

The V and J genes are TRBV5-4 and TRBJ1-2; D is undetermined. The CDR3 extends over 13 amino acids. V lost 4 bases and J 2 bases, leaving 9 bases between the germline ends. Germline V CDR1 and CDR2: SGHNT, YYREEE (reference sequence). Here the CDR3 reads CASSPDGNYGYTF. The CDR3 DNA reads TGTGCCAGCAGCCCGGACGGAAACTATGGCTACACCTTC.

The rearrangement joins TRBV9 to TRBJ2-1; TRBD1 aligns across 10 bases. V lost 0 bases and J lost 7; bases outside the gene matches: 7. The CDR3 loop spans 16 amino acids. Germline V gene data show CDR1 as SGDLS and CDR2 as YYNGEE. CDR3 amino acids: CASSVGGQGIRNEQFF. As DNA, the CDR3 is TGTGCCAGCAGCGTAGGGGGACAGGGGATTAGGAATGAGCAGTTCTTC.